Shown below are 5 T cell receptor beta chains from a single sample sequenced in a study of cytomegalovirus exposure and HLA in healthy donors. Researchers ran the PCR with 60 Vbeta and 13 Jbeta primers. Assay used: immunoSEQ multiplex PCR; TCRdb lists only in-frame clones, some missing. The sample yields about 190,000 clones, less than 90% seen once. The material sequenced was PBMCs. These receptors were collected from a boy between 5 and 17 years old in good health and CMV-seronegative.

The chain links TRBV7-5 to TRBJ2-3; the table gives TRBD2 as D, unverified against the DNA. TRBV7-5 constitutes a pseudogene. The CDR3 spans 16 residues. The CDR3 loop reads CARSLRPSGGTDTQYF. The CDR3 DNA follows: TGTGCCAGAAGCTTACGGCCTAGCGGGGGGACAGATACGCAGTATTTT.

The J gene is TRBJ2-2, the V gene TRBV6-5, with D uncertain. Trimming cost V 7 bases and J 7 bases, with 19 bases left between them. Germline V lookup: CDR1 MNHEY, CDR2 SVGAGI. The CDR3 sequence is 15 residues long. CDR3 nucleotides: TGTGCCAGCATTATGTTAGCTCAGACCTTCGGGGAGCTGTTTTTT. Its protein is CASIMLAQTFGELFF.

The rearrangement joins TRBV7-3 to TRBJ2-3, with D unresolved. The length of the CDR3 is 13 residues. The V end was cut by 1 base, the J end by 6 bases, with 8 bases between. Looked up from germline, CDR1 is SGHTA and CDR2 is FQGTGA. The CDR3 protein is CASSLSLSDTQYF. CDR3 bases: TGTGCCAGCAGCTTAAGTTTATCCGATACGCAGTATTTT.

The CDR3 region is CASSPDRGGQPQHF. As DNA, the CDR3 is TGTGCCAGCAGCCCAGACCGGGGGGGACAGCCCCAGCATTTT. V usage is TRBV6-6 and J usage is TRBJ1-5; possibly TRBD1 for D (5 bases). Germline CDR1 reads MNHNY; CDR2 reads SVGAGI (reference sequence). The CDR3 covers 14 residues. Trimming stripped 6 bases from V and 7 bases from J, with 16 bases between.

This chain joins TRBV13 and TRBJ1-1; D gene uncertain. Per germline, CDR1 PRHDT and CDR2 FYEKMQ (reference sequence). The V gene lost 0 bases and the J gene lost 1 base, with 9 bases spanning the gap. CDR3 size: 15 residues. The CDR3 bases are TGTGCCAGCAGCTTAGGGGGAGAATCGAACACTGAAGCTTTCTTT. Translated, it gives CASSLGGESNTEAFF. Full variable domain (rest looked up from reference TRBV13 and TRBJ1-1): AAGVIQSPRHLIKEKRETATLKCYPIPRHDTVYWYQQGPGQDPQFLISFYEKMQSDKGSIPDRFSAQQFSDYHSELNMSSLELGDSALYFCASSLGGESNTEAFFGQGTRLTVV.